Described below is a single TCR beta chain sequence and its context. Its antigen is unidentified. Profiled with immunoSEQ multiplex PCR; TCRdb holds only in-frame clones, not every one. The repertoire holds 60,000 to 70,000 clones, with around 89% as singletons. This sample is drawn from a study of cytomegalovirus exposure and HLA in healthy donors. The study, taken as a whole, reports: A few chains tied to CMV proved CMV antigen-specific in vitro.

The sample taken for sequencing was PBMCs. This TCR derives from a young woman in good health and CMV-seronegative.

The CDR3 DNA reads TGTGCCTGGAGTGAGTCCAGGAACAATGAGCAGTTCTTC. The encoded protein is CAWSESRNNEQFF. This chain links TRBV30 with TRBJ2-1; D uncertain. Germline-derived CDR1 and CDR2 are GTSNPN and SVGIG (reference sequence). The length of the CDR3 is 13 residues. Trimming cost V 1 base and J 5 bases, with 9 bases left between them.